A single sample gave rise to the 24 T cell receptor beta chains below, sequenced in a study of response to subunit inactivated influenza vaccine. TCRdb passed the RT-PCR reads through MiXCR, listing each CDR3 protein once. The data contain roughly 150,000 distinct CDR3 sequences, roughly 11% of them singletons. This sample comprised non-naive T cells sorted from PBMCs, obtained roughly 46 days after vaccination. These receptors all stem from a man aged 50 to 59 who received an inactivated influenza vaccine.

There are many counts of this clonotype. CDR3 DNA: TGCGCCAGCAGCTTAGGACCCGGGACCGCGGGAGAGCAGTACTTC. Amino acid sequence: CASSLGPGTAGEQYF. The chain employs TRBV5-1 and TRBJ2-7; maybe TRBD2 (6 bases). The CDR3 length is 15 residues. The V gene lost 2 bases and the J gene lost 7 bases, with 19 bases spanning the gap. Looked up from germline, CDR1 is SGHRS and CDR2 is YFSETQ.

V is TRBV6-1 and J is TRBJ1-1, with TRBD1 identical over 7 bases. CDR3 length: 14 residues. V lost 5 bases, J lost 8 bases, and 11 bases stayed unmatched. CDR1 is MNHNS and CDR2 is SASEGT in the germline V gene. The CDR3 reads CASSPPGQLPEAFF. The CDR3 nucleotides read TGTGCCAGCAGTCCCCCGGGACAGCTGCCCGAAGCTTTCTTT.

This clonotype showed up just a few times. The chain links TRBV27 to TRBJ1-1, with a weak D call TRBD1 (5 bases). Deletions cut 4 bases from V and 3 bases from J, with 18 bases between. The germline V gene encodes CDR1 MNHEY and CDR2 SMNVEV (reference sequence). This CDR3 is 16 amino acids long. The CDR3 is CASSSTPRGGYTEAFF. DNA for the CDR3: TGTGCCAGCAGTTCAACTCCGAGGGGAGGGTACACTGAAGCTTTCTTT.

This clonotype was observed a few times. The chain uses TRBV19 and TRBJ1-2, with no clear D. The CDR3 covers 11 residues. The germline V gene encodes CDR1 LNHDA and CDR2 SQIVND (reference sequence). V lost 6 bases and J lost 2, with 4 bases in between. CDR3 DNA sequence: TGTGCCAGTAGAAGGAACTATGGCTACACCTTC. Translation: CASRRNYGYTF.

The gene calls are TRBV4-3 and TRBJ2-5; TRBD1 aligns across 9 bases. V gave up 2 bases and J gave up 5 bases; unmatched junction bases: 6. CDR1 LGHNA and CDR2 YSLEER come from the germline V gene. This CDR3 has 15 residues. CDR3 in amino acids: CASSQSGTGYETQYF. The CDR3 coding sequence is TGCGCCAGCAGCCAATCTGGGACAGGGTATGAGACCCAGTACTTC.

In its sample, this clonotype was seen a few times. This rearrangement joins TRBV5-4 to TRBJ2-1; TRBD2 matches at 7 bases. The CDR3 runs to 15 residues. Germline V lookup: CDR1 SGHNT, CDR2 YYREEE (reference sequence). With V trimmed by 3 bases and J by 5 bases, 8 bases remained unmatched. CDR3 region: CASSSLGLPDNEQFF. The CDR3, as DNA: TGTGCCAGCAGCTCATTGGGACTACCCGACAATGAGCAGTTCTTC.

Of note for this clonotype: This may come from a read error, since a much larger clone is one base off. The chain is built from TRBV4-1 and TRBJ2-1; 13 nucleotides line up with TRBD2. The germline gives CDR1 MGHRA, CDR2 YSYEKL. This CDR3 is 17 amino acids long. This CDR3 reads CPSSQGALAGGRGKQFF. CDR3 nucleotides: TGCCCCAGCAGCCAAGGGGCACTAGCGGGGGGGCGGGGTAAGCAGTTCTTC.

This clonotype has a count of ten or more. The rearrangement joins TRBV7-9 to TRBJ2-5, with a weak D call TRBD1 (6 bases). Per the germline V gene, CDR1 is SEHNR and CDR2 is FQNEAQ (reference sequence). V was pared by 5 bases and J by 5 bases, with 21 bases between. The CDR3 covers 16 residues. CDR3 in amino acids: CASSNSRQGPGETQYF. CDR3 DNA sequence: TGTGCCAGCAGCAATAGTCGGCAGGGGCCTGGGGAGACCCAGTACTTC.

The chain links TRBV20-1 to TRBJ1-5, with D tentatively TRBD1 (6 bases). The germline gives CDR1 DFQATT, CDR2 SNEGSKA (reference sequence). The CDR3 totals 13 residues. Between the trimmed V and J ends, which lost 6 bases and 4 bases, there was a span of 13 bases. The CDR3 sequence is CSALRDKNQPQHF. The CDR3 DNA is TGCAGTGCCCTCCGGGACAAGAATCAGCCCCAGCATTTT.

This clonotype was counted ten times or more. This chain connects TRBV7-3 to TRBJ1-6; D gene unclear. Germline CDR1 SGHTA, CDR2 FQGTGA. This CDR3 is built from 16 residues. V was shortened by 1 base and J by 2 bases, with 9 bases between the two germline ends. DNA for the CDR3: TGTGCCAGCAGCTTAAACAGCCGGACCTATAATTCACCCCTCCACTTT. Encoded protein: CASSLNSRTYNSPLHF.

This clonotype has ten or more counts. The V gene is TRBV7-8, the J gene TRBJ1-1, with 8 bases that match TRBD1. After removal of 2 bases from V and 3 bases from J, the junction contained 8 bases not matched to a gene. Germline V gene lookup returns CDR1 SGHVS and CDR2 FQNEAQ. This CDR3 has 16 amino acids. This chain's CDR3 is CASSLWETGVYTEAFF. In DNA, the CDR3 is TGTGCCAGCAGCTTATGGGAGACAGGGGTTTACACTGAAGCTTTCTTT.

This clonotype was detected a few times. Possible read error: a much larger clone is one base away. The chain joins TRBV7-8 to TRBJ2-2; possibly TRBD2 for D (5 bases). The CDR3 runs to 13 residues. CDR1 and CDR2 from the germline V gene are SGHVS and FQNEAQ. CDR3 DNA: TGTGCCAGCAGGGTTCCCTTAACCGGGGAGCTGTTGTTT. It translates to CASRVPLTGELLF.

This clonotype came up many times. The chain employs TRBV7-6 and TRBJ2-3, with a tentative D call TRBD1 (5 bases). The length of the CDR3 is 12 residues. Trimming stripped 4 bases from V and 5 bases from J, with 7 bases between. The germline V gene has CDR1 SGHVS and CDR2 FNYEAQ. CDR3 loop: CASSSQGDTQYF. CDR3 DNA: TGTGCCAGCAGCTCGCAGGGAGATACGCAGTATTTT.

Note on this clonotype: Compared with germline, one end of the junction differs, possibly owing to a read error. The genes are TRBV11-2 and TRBJ2-7, with no clear D. Germline lookup yields CDR1 SGHAT and CDR2 FQNNGV. CDR3 length equals 13 residues. CDR3 in DNA: TGTGCCAGCAGCTTAGATCAGGCTAGACCGAAGAACTTC. As protein: CASSLDQARPKNF. Complete variable domain (other parts from reference TRBV11-2 and TRBJ2-7): EAGVAQSPRYKIIEKRQSVAFWCNPISGHATLYWYQQILGQGPKLLIQFQNNGVVDDSQLPKDRFSAERLKGVDSTLKIQPAKLEDSAVYLCASSLDQARPKNFGPGTRLTVT.

In its sample, this clonotype was seen a few times. The chain joins TRBV6-5 to TRBJ1-1; D not certain. V gave up 1 base and J gave up 2 bases, with 14 bases separating them. Germline CDR1 reads MNHEY; CDR2 reads SVGAGI. CDR3 length: 16 residues. The CDR3 coding sequence is TGTGCCAGCAGTTACTGGGTTGCAGAGGGTAACACTGAAGCTTTCTTT. Residues: CASSYWVAEGNTEAFF.

This clonotype was picked up a small number of times. The chain is built from TRBV9 and TRBJ2-7, with D possibly being TRBD1 (6 bases). CDR3 size: 15 residues. Between the trimmed V and J ends, which lost 4 bases and 3 bases, there was a span of 17 bases. Germline V lookup: CDR1 SGDLS, CDR2 YYNGEE. The CDR3 region has the DNA TGTGCCAGCAGCCTCAGTGACAGGCTCGGCTACGAGCAGTACTTC. Translation gives CASSLSDRLGYEQYF.

The rearrangement joins TRBV4-2 to TRBJ2-7; TRBD1 matches 8 bases. CDR3 length: 16 amino acids. J gave up 3 bases and V 2 bases, and 9 bases lay outside the gene matches. Germline-derived CDR1 and CDR2 are LGHNA and YNFKEQ. The CDR3 DNA is TGTGCCAGCAGCCAACTTACAGGGGGTAAGGACTACGAGCAGTACTTC. Protein product: CASSQLTGGKDYEQYF.

CDR3 in DNA: TGTGCCAGCTTAGGAGGGGATTTCCAAGAGACCCAGTACTTC. As protein: CASLGGDFQETQYF. This sequence joins TRBV7-6 and TRBJ2-5; TRBD2 might be the D (6 bases). The CDR3 runs to 14 residues. Trimming removed 8 bases at V and 1 base at J, with 14 bases between. Germline CDR1 and CDR2: SGHVS and FNYEAQ.

This clonotype has just a few counts. One end of the junction does not line up with germline, which may come from a read error. The rearrangement links TRBV7-7 to TRBJ2-2; D is perhaps TRBD1 (6 bases). Germline-derived CDR1 and CDR2 are SSHAT and FNYEAQ (reference sequence). This CDR3 has 13 residues. CDR3 region: CASSSQGTGELFF. In nucleotides, the CDR3 is TGTGCTAGCAGCTCACAGGGTACCGGGGAGCTGTTTTTT.

This clonotype was observed at least ten times. V gene TRBV7-2 combines with J gene TRBJ2-7; 9 bases fit TRBD1. The CDR3 spans 15 residues. CDR1 is SGHTA and CDR2 is FQGNSA in the germline V gene. The junction had 6 bases not matched to a gene; V was cut back by 5 bases and J by 1 base. For the CDR3, the DNA is TGTGCCAGCAGCCCCGGGACAGGGAGGTCCTACGAGCAGTACTTC. It translates to CASSPGTGRSYEQYF. Full variable domain (rest looked up from reference TRBV7-2 and TRBJ2-7): GAGVSQSPSNKVTEKGKDVELRCDPISGHTALYWYRQSLGQGLEFLIYFQGNSAPDKSGLPSDRFSAERTGGSVSTLTIQRTQQEDSAVYLCASSPGTGRSYEQYFGPGTRLTVT.

CDR3 loop: CSVRGGQGQKTDEQFF. DNA of the CDR3: TGCAGCGTGCGTGGAGGACAGGGGCAAAAAACGGATGAGCAGTTCTTC. The chain links TRBV29-1 to TRBJ2-1; 9 nucleotides line up with TRBD1. The junction had 17 bases not matched to a gene; V was cut back by 6 bases and J by 8 bases. Germline V CDR1 and CDR2: SQVTM, ANQGSEA. The CDR3 extends over 16 amino acids.

This chain uses TRBV24-1 with TRBJ1-2, with 7 bases identical to TRBD1. The CDR3 is 15 residues long. Germline V lookup: CDR1 KGHDR, CDR2 SFDVKD. With V trimmed by 2 bases and J by 8 bases, 10 bases remained unmatched. The CDR3 reads CATSDSQGEMRGYTF. CDR3 DNA sequence: TGTGCCACCAGTGATTCCCAGGGGGAAATGAGGGGCTACACCTTC.

This chain uses TRBV2 with TRBJ2-7; D perhaps matches TRBD1 (5 bases). The V end lost 4 bases, the J end lost 5 bases, and 15 bases lay between the germline ends. Germline V lookup: CDR1 SNHLY, CDR2 FYNNEI. This CDR3 is 14 amino acids long. The CDR3 bases are TGTGCCAGCAGTGTCATCCCAGGGTCCCACGAGCAGTACTTC. The encoded protein is CASSVIPGSHEQYF.

V is TRBV19 and J is TRBJ2-3; TRBD1 might be the D (5 bases). Germline V gene lookup returns CDR1 LNHDA and CDR2 SQIVND (reference sequence). V was trimmed by 3 bases and J by 5 bases, leaving 15 bases between them. The CDR3 spans 15 residues. In DNA form, the CDR3 reads TGTGCCAGTAGTATGGCAGGGAACAATGGAGATACGCAGTATTTT. Protein sequence: CASSMAGNNGDTQYF.